Below, one T cell receptor beta chain is given with its context. Patients had blood sampled at baseline and again on cycle 4 day 1 and cycle 7 day 1. The CDR3 spans 14 residues. CDR1 and CDR2 (germline): MDHEN, SYDVKM. Trimming cost V 2 bases and J 2 bases, with 7 bases left between them. The entry originates in a study of OX40 agonist ivuxolimab in advanced cancers. The assay was immunoSEQ multiplex PCR, and TCRdb's table has in-frame clones only and misses some. The sample yields under 150,000 clones, about 93% seen once. This receptor was taken from an adult with an advanced solid tumor such as melanoma, head and neck, liver or kidney cancer. The specimen was CD4+ or CD8+ T cells sorted from blood, collected in a trial of the OX40 agonist ivuxolimab. This chain connects TRBV28 to TRBJ2-1; tentative D call: TRBD1 (5 bases). The CDR3 bases are TGTGCCAGCAGTTTAGCAGGGCCCTACAATGAGCAGTTCTTC. Its protein product is CASSLAGPYNEQFF.